This T cell receptor (beta chain) was obtained from a study of neurological immune-mediated disorders (dated by TCRdb to the late 2010s). Study-level background: Among the approximately 34 multiple sclerosis patients, relapsing-remitting MS was present in some 30 and secondary progressive MS was present in 3. The study compared peripheral blood TCR-beta repertoires of HTLV-I-associated myelopathy (HAM/TSP) patients, multiple sclerosis patients and healthy controls using UMI-based sequencing. Alongside PBMC samples, the set of some 98 TCR-beta libraries contained longitudinal samples, technical triplicates, and paired CD4+ and CD8+ T-cell subsets that had been sorted. The cohort was made up of about 65 subjects, consisting of roughly 14 HAM/TSP patients, around 35 multiple sclerosis patients and 20 healthy controls. Broader findings and caveats from the paper: No identical CDR3 amino acid sequences were found to be shared among expanded clones across subjects, suggesting that TCR-beta repertoires were private in all groups. Phylogenetic analysis grouped repertoires from 18 of 34 MS patients into a cluster of related CDR3 sequences, suggesting a possible repertoire-level signature. The MS cluster showed no association with clinical or MRI features, and the authors stated that larger cohorts are needed. The highest TCR clonal expansion was observed in HAM/TSP patients, whereas the lowest was observed in MS patients, even when compared with healthy controls.

As concerns this clonotype: What this receptor recognizes is not known. Per-base qualities were not stored, and no clone one base away is much larger.

cDNA synthesis used template-switch 5'RACE with a primer carrying a 10-nucleotide random unique molecular identifier tagging each TCR transcript. Each sequencing run produced over 190 million TCR-beta sequences covering 15-18 subjects. Total RNA was extracted with the RNeasy kit. TCR-beta VDJ regions were amplified with primers for the TCR constant region and the 5'RACE anchor, using the KAPA Real-time Library Amplification kit. A first PCR added sample indexes and Illumina adaptors, and a second PCR then raised library yield. After purification with Ampure beads, the TCR product of roughly 650 bp was size-selected on a 2% E-gel SizeSelection system. Before pooling, library quality was assessed on a Bioanalyzer, concentration was determined with Qubit, and library quantification was performed with the Kapa Library Quantification kit. Libraries were sequenced paired-end 2 x 150 bp on an Illumina HiSeq 2500. To increase sequence diversity, roughly 24-32% phiX was spiked into each library pool. In the paper's pipeline: The UMI-based MiGEC pipeline processed quality-filtered reads and removed over 80% of raw TCR sequences during error correction. VDJ genes were aligned to IMGT germline references, and clonotypes were defined by unique CDR3 amino acid sequence plus V-J genes. Clonal expansion, Shannon diversity and CDR3 relatedness (CalcPairwiseDistances, ClusterSamples) were evaluated with VDJtools, and phylogenetic trees were built with CLCbio workbench. A clone was classed as expanded if it had 8 or more unique UMIs, a cutoff based on coefficient-of-variation modelling across technical triplicates. The public sequencing data were trimmed at Q25 with fastp and processed into clonotypes with MiXCR by TCRdb, which kept only in-frame beta chains. For every CDR3 protein sequence, its rows merge into one entry that carries the most common genes and DNA. The V and J calls and clone size come from TCRdb's table, not from the authors' own analysis. This sample comprises approximately 68,000 distinct CDR3 sequences, roughly 4.4% of them detected only once. Together, the top ten hold about 2.2% of the sample.

The CDR3 starts with the cysteine, ends with the phenylalanine, and has 14 residues. Only the CDR3 part of the read is kept: 42 bases, read in frame from the first base. V sheds 3 bases and J sheds 3 bases, leaving 11 bases between their ends. CDR1 and CDR2 (KGHSH, LQKENI) derive from the germline V gene. For unsorted PBMC libraries, 2 million PBMCs were used after storage in RNAlater at -80 degrees C until RNA extraction. The multiple sclerosis patients were enrolled in a US clinical protocol that evaluated disease progression with magnetic resonance imaging. Peripheral blood was subjected to Ficoll-Hypaque density gradient centrifugation to isolate PBMCs, which were then cryopreserved in liquid nitrogen.

The chain uses TRBV18 and TRBJ1-1, with no reliable assignment of the D segment. The TCR was taken from a woman aged 70-85 years with multiple sclerosis. Sample: PBMCs. DNA sequence: TGTGCCAGCTCACCTACCGTGGGGTACACTGAAGCTTTCTTT. The translation is CASSPTVGYTEAFF.